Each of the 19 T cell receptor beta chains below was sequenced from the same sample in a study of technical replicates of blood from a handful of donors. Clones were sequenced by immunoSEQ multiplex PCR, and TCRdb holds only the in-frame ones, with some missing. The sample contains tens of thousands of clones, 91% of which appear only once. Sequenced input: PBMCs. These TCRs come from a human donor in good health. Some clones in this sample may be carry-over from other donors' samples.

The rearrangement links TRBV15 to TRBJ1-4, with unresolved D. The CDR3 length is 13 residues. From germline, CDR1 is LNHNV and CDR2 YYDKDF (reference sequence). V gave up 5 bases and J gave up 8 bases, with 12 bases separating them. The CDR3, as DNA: TGTGCCACCAGCGAGGGTGGCAGGGAAAAACTGTTTTTT. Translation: CATSEGGREKLFF.

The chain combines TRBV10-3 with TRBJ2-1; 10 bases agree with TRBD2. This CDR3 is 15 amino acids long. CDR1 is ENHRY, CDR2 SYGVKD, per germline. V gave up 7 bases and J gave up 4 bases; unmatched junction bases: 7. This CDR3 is CAITVTSGVYNEQFF. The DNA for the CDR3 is TGTGCCATCACTGTTACTAGCGGGGTATACAATGAGCAGTTCTTC.

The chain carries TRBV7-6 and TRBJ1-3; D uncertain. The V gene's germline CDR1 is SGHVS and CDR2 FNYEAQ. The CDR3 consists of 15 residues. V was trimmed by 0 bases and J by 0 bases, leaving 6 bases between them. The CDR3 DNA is TGTGCCAGCAGCTTAGCGGGCAGCTCTGGAAACACCATATATTTT. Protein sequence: CASSLAGSSGNTIYF. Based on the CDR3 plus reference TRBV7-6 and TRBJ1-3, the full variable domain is GAGVSQSPRYKVTKRGQDVALRCDPISGHVSLYWYRQALGQGPEFLTYFNYEAQQDKSGLPNDRFSAERPEGSISTLTIQRTEQRDSAMYRCASSLAGSSGNTIYFGEGSWLTVV.

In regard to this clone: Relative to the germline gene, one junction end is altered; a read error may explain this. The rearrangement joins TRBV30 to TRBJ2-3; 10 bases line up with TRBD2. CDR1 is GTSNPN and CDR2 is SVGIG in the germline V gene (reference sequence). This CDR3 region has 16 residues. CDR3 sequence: CAWGGWSGRGTGTQYF. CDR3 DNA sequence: TGTGCCTGGGGGGGATGGAGCGGGAGGGGGACAGGTACGCAGTATTTT.

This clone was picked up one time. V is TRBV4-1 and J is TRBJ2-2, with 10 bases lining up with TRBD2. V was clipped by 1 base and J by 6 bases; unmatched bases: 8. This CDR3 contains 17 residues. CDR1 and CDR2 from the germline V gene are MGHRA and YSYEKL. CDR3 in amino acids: CASSQAIVSGGAGELFF. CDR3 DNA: TGCGCCAGCAGCCAAGCTATTGTGAGCGGGGGGGCCGGGGAGCTGTTTTTT.

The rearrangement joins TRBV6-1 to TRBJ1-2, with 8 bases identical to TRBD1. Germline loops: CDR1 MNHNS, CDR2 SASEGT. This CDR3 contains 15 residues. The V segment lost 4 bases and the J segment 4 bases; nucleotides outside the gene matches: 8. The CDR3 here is CASSVPGQEFYGYTF. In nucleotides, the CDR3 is TGTGCCAGCAGTGTCCCGGGACAGGAGTTCTATGGCTACACCTTC.

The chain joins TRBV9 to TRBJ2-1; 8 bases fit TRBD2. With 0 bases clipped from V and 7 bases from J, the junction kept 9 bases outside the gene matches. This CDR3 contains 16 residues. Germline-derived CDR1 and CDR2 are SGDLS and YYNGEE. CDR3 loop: CASSVVAGGWRNEQFF. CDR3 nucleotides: TGTGCCAGCAGCGTAGTGGCGGGAGGATGGCGGAATGAGCAGTTCTTC.

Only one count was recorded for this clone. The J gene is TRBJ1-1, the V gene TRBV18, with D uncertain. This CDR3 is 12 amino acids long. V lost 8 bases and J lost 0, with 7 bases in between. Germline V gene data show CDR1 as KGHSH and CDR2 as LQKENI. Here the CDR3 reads CASRGLNTEAFF. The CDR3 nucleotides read TGTGCCAGCCGCGGTCTGAACACTGAAGCTTTCTTT.

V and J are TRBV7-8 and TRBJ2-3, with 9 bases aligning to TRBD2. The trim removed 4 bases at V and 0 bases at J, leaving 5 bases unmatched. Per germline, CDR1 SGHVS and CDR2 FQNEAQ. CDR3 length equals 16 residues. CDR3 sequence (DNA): TGTGCCAGCAGCTCGCGGACTAGCGATAGCACAGATACGCAGTATTTT. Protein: CASSSRTSDSTDTQYF.

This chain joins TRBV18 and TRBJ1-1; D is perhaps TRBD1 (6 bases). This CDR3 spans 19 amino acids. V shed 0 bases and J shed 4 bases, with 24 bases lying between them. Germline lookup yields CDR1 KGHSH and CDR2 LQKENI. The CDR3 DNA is TGTGCCAGCTCACCACCGTCGAGAGGGGGTTTGCTTACGGGCACTGAAGCTTTCTTT. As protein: CASSPPSRGGLLTGTEAFF.

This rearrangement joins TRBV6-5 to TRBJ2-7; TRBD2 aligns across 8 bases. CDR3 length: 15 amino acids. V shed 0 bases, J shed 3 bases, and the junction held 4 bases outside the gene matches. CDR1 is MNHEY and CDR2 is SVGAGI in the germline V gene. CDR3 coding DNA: TGTGCCAGCAGTTACTCGAGCGGGAGTATCTACGAGCAGTACTTC. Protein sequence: CASSYSSGSIYEQYF.

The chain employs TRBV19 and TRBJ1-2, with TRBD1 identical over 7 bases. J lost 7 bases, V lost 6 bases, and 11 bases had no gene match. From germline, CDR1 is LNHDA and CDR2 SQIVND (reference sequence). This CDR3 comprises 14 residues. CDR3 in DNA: TGTGCCAGTAGGCCATCGGACAGGTTTATTGGCTACACCTTC. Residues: CASRPSDRFIGYTF.

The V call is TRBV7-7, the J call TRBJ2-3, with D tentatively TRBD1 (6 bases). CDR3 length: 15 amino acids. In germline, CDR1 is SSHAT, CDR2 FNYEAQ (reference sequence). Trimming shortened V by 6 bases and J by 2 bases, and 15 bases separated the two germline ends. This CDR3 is CASSRTGHNTDTQYF. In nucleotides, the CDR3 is TGTGCCAGCAGTCGCACGGGACACAACACAGATACGCAGTATTTT. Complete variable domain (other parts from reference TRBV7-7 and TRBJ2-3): GAGVSQSPRYKVTKRGQDVTLRCDPISSHATLYWYQQALGQGPEFLTYFNYEAQPDKSGLPSDRFSAERPEGSISTLTIQRTEQRDSAMYRCASSRTGHNTDTQYFGPGTRLTVL.

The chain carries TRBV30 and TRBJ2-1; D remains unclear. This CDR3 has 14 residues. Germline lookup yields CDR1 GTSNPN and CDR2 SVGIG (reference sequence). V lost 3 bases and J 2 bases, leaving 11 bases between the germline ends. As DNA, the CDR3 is TGTGCCTGGAGCCGAGGCCTAGCCTACAATGAGCAGTTCTTC. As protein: CAWSRGLAYNEQFF. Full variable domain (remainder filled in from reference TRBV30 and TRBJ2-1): SQTIHQWPATLVQPVGSPLSLECTVEGTSNPNLYWYRQAAGRGLQLLFYSVGIGQISSEVPQNLSASRPQDRQFILSSKKLLLSDSGFYLCAWSRGLAYNEQFFGPGTRLTVL.

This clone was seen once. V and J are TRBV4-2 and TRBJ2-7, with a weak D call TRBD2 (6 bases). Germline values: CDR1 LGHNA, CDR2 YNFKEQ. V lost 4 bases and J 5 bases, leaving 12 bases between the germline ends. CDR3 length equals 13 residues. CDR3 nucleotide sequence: TGTGCCAGCAGCCCTTCTAGCGCCAACGAGCAGTACTTC. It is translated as CASSPSSANEQYF.

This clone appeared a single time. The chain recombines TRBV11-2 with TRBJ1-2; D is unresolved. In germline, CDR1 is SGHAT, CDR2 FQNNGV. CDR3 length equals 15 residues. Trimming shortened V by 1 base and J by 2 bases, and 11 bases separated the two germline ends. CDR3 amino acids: CASSLVGGRNYGYTF. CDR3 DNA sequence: TGTGCCAGCAGCTTAGTGGGAGGCAGAAACTATGGCTACACCTTC.

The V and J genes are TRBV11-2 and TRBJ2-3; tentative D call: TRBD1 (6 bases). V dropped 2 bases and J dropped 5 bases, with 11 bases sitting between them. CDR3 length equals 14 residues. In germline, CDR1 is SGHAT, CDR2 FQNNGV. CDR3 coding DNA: TGTGCCAGCAGCTTATTGGGGGCCGAAGATACGCAGTATTTT. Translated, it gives CASSLLGAEDTQYF.

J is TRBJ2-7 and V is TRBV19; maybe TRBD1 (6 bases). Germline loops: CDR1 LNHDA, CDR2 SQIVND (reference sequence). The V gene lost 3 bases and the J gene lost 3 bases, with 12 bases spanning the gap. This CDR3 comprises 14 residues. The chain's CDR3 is CASSIGGGSYEQYF. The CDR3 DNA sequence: TGTGCCAGTAGTATTGGGGGCGGCAGCTACGAGCAGTACTTC.

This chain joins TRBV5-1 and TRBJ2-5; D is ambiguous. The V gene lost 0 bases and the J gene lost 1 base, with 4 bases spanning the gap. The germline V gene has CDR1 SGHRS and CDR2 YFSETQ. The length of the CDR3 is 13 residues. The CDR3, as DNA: TGCGCCAGCAGCTTGGCCTCCCAAGAGACCCAGTACTTC. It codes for CASSLASQETQYF.